One T cell receptor (beta chain) is described in this entry. The data belong to a study of blood T cell repertoires in COVID-19. Overall study context: Whether acute or convalescent, the COVID-19 samples came from the United States, Italy and Spain. T cells, B-cell-depleted T cells, or PBMCs provided the cDNA or gDNA that served as material.

In the original workflow: Amplification of reference gene primers provided the estimated nucleated cell counts. The protocol was immunoSEQ multiplex PCR, while the TCRdb copy is restricted to in-frame clones and leaves out a portion. Clone size and V and J calls were adopted from that table, with D and trimming inferred from the DNA. The top ten hold more than 5.5% of the sample, which has tens of thousands of clones, about nine tenths seen once. The V segment lost 5 bases and the J segment 6 bases; nucleotides outside the gene matches: 5. Per the germline V gene, CDR1 is SQVTM and CDR2 is ANQGSEA. The CDR3 runs to 12 residues.

Sequencing was performed on peripheral blood. The genes are TRBV29-1 and TRBJ1-2; 8 bases are a match to TRBD1. The TCR was taken from a man aged 50 to 60 with active COVID-19. Here the CDR3 DNA reads TGCAGCGTTCGAGAGACAGGGGATGGCTACACCTTC. This sequence encodes CSVRETGDGYTF. Filled out from reference TRBV29-1 and TRBJ1-2, the complete variable domain reads SAVISQKPSRDICQRGTSLTIQCQVDSQVTMMFWYRQQPGQSLTLIATANQGSEATYESGFVIDKFPISRPNLTFSTLTVSNMSPEDSSIYLCSVRETGDGYTFGSGTRLTVV.